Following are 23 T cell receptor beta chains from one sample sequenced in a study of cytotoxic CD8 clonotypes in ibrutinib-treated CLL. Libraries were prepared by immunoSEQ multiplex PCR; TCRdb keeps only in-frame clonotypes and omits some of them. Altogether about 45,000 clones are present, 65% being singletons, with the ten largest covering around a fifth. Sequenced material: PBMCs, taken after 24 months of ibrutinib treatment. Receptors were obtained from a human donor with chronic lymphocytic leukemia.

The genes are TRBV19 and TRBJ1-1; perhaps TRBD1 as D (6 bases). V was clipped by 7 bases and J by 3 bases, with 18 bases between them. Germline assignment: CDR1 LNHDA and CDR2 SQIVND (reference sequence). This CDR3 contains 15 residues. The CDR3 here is CASTGAVGWDTEAFF. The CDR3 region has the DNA TGTGCCAGTACGGGGGCCGTCGGGTGGGACACTGAAGCTTTCTTT.

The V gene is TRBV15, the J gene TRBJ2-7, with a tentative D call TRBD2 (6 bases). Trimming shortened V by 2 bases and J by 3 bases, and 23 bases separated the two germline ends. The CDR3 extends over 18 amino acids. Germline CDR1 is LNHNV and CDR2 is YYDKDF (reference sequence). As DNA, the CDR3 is TGTGCCACCAGCAGACGATCATCTGCAGGGTTGGGGGGCTACGAGCAGTACTTC. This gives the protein CATSRRSSAGLGGYEQYF.

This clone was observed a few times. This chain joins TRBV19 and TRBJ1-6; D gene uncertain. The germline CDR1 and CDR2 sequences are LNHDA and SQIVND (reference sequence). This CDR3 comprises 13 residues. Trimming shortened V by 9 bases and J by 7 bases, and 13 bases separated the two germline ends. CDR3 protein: CASMEVSNSPLHF. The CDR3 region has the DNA TGTGCCAGCATGGAAGTTTCCAATTCACCCCTCCACTTT.

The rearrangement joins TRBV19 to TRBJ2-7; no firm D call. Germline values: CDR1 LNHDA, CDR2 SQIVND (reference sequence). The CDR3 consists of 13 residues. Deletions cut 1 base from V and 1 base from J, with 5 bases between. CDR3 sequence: CASSIASSYEQYF. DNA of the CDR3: TGTGCCAGTAGTATAGCTTCGTCCTACGAGCAGTACTTC.

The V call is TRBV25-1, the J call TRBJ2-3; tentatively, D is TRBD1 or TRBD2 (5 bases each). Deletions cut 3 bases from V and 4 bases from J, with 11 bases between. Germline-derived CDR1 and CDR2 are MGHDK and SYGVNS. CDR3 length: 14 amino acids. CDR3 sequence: CASSEWVGADTQYF. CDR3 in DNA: TGTGCCAGCAGTGAGTGGGTGGGGGCAGATACGCAGTATTTT.

The CDR3 region is CASSPRGIADTQYF. The CDR3 DNA reads as TGTGCCAGCAGCCCACGGGGGATCGCAGATACGCAGTATTTT. This chain uses TRBV11-3 with TRBJ2-3; maybe TRBD2 (6 bases). This CDR3 has 14 residues. CDR1 and CDR2 (germline): SGHNT, YENEEA. Trimming took 5 bases from V and 4 from J, leaving 13 bases between them.

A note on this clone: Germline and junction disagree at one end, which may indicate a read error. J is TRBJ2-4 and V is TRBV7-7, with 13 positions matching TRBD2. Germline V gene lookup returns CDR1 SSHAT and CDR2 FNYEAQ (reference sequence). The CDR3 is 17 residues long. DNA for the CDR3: TGTGCTAGCAGCTCGGGACTAGCGGGATTAGCCAAAAACATTCAGTACTTC. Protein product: CASSSGLAGLAKNIQYF.

Here the CDR3 DNA reads TGCGCCAGCAGCGCTACTAGCGGGGGAGGTGGTGAGCAGTTCTTC. Protein: CASSATSGGGGEQFF. J is TRBJ2-1 and V is TRBV4-1; TRBD2 matches at 11 bases. Germline CDR1 reads MGHRA; CDR2 reads YSYEKL. V trimming: 5 bases; J trimming: 9 bases; junction bases outside the gene matches: 9. This CDR3 is built from 15 residues.

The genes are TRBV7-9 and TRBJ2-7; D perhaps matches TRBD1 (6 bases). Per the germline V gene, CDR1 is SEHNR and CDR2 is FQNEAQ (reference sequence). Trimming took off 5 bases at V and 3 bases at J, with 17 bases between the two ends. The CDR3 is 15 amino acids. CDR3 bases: TGTGCCAGCAGCCCGCCACTACAGGGAGACTACGAGCAGTACTTC. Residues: CASSPPLQGDYEQYF.

CDR3 sequence reads: CASSLRDRGYEQYF. The CDR3 nucleotides are TGCGCCAGCAGCCTCCGGGACAGGGGCTACGAGCAGTACTTC. The gene calls are TRBV5-1 and TRBJ2-7, with 10 bases identical to TRBD1. Losses at the gene ends were 4 bases for V and 3 bases for J; bases not matched to a gene: 4. Germline values: CDR1 SGHRS, CDR2 YFSETQ. The CDR3 covers 14 residues.

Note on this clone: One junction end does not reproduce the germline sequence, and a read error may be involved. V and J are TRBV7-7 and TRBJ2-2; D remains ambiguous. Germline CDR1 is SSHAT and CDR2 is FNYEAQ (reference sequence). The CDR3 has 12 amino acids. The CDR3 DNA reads TGTGCTAGCAGCCCGCTCTCCGGGGAGCTGTTTTTT. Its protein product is CASSPLSGELFF.

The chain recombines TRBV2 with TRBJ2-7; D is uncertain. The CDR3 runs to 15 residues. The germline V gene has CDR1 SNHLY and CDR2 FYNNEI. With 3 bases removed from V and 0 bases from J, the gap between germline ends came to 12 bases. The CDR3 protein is CASSDRRRSSYEQYF. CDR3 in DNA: TGTGCCAGCAGTGACCGCCGGAGAAGCTCCTACGAGCAGTACTTC. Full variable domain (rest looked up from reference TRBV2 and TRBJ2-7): EPEVTQTPSHQVTQMGQEVILRCVPISNHLYFYWYRQILGQKVEFLVSFYNNEISEKSEIFDDQFSVERPDGSNFTLKIRSTKLEDSAMYFCASSDRRRSSYEQYFGPGTRLTVT.

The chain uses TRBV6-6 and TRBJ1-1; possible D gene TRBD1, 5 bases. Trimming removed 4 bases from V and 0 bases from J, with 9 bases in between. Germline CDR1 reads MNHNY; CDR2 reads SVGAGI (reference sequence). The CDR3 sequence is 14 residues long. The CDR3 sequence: CASSFQGMNTEAFF. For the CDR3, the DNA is TGTGCCAGCAGTTTCCAGGGCATGAACACTGAAGCTTTCTTT.

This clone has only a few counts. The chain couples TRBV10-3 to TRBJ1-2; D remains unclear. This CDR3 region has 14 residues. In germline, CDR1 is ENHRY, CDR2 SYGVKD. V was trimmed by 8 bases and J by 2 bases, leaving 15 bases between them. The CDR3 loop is CAIGAAMTNYGYTF. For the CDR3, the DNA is TGTGCCATCGGTGCCGCTATGACAAACTATGGCTACACCTTC.

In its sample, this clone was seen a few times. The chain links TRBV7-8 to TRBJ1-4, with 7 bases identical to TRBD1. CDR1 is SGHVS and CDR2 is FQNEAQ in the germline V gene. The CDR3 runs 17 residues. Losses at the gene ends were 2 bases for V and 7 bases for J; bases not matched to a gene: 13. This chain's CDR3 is CASSLRVKGALAEKLFF. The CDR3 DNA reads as TGTGCCAGCAGCTTACGGGTGAAGGGGGCGCTTGCTGAAAAACTGTTTTTT.

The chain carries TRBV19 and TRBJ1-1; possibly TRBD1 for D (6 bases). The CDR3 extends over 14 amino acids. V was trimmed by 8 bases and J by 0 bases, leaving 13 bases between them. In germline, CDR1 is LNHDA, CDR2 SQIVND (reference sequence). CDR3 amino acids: CASAAQGLNTEAFF. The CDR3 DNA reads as TGTGCCAGTGCTGCACAGGGACTGAACACTGAAGCTTTCTTT.

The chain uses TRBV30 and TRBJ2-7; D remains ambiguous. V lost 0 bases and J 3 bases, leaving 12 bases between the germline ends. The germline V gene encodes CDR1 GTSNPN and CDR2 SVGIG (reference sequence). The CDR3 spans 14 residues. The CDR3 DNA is TGTGCCTGGAGTGTAAACTCGTTTGGCTACGAGCAGTACTTC. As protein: CAWSVNSFGYEQYF.

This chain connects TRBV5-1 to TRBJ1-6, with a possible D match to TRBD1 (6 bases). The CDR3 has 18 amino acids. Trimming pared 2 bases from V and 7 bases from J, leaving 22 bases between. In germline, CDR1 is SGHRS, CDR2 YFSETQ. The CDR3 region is CASSLNIQGGVGNSPLHF. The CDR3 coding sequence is TGCGCCAGCAGCTTAAACATACAGGGAGGGGTGGGGAATTCACCCCTCCACTTT. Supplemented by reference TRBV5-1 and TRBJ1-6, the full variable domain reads KAGVTQTPRYLIKTRGQQVTLSCSPISGHRSVSWYQQTPGQGLQFLFEYFSETQRNKGNFPGRFSGRQFSNSRSEMNVSTLELGDSALYLCASSLNIQGGVGNSPLHFGNGTRLTVT.

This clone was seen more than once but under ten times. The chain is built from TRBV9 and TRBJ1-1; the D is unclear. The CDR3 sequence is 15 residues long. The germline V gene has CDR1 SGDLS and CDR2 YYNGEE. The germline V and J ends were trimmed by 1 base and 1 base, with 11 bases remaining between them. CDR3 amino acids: CASSVFPDPNTEAFF. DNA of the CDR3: TGTGCCAGCAGCGTATTTCCGGACCCGAACACTGAAGCTTTCTTT. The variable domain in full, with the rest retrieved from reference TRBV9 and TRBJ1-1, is DSGVTQTPKHLITATGQRVTLRCSPRSGDLSVYWYQQSLDQGLQFLIQYYNGEERAKGNILERFSAQQFPDLHSELNLSSLELGDSALYFCASSVFPDPNTEAFFGQGTRLTVV.

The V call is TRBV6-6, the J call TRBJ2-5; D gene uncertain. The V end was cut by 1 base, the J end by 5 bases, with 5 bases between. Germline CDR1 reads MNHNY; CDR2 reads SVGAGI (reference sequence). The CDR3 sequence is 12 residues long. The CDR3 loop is CASSYWGETQYF. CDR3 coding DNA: TGTGCCAGCAGTTACTGGGGTGAGACCCAGTACTTC.

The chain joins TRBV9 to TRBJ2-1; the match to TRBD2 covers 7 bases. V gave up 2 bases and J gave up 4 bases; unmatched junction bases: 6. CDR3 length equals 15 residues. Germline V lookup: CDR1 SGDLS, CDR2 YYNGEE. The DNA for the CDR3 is TGTGCCAGCAGCGTCACGGGAGGTTTTTACAATGAGCAGTTCTTC. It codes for CASSVTGGFYNEQFF.

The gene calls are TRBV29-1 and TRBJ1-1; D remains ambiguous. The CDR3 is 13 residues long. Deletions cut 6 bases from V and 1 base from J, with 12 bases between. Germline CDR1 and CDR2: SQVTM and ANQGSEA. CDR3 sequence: CSVRVGPNTEAFF. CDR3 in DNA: TGCAGCGTGCGAGTCGGGCCGAACACTGAAGCTTTCTTT.

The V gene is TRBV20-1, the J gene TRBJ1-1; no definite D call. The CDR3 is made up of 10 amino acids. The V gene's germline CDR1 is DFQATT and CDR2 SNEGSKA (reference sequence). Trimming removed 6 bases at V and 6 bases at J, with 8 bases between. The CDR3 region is CSALGAEAFF. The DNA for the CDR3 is TGCAGTGCCCTGGGAGCTGAAGCTTTCTTT.